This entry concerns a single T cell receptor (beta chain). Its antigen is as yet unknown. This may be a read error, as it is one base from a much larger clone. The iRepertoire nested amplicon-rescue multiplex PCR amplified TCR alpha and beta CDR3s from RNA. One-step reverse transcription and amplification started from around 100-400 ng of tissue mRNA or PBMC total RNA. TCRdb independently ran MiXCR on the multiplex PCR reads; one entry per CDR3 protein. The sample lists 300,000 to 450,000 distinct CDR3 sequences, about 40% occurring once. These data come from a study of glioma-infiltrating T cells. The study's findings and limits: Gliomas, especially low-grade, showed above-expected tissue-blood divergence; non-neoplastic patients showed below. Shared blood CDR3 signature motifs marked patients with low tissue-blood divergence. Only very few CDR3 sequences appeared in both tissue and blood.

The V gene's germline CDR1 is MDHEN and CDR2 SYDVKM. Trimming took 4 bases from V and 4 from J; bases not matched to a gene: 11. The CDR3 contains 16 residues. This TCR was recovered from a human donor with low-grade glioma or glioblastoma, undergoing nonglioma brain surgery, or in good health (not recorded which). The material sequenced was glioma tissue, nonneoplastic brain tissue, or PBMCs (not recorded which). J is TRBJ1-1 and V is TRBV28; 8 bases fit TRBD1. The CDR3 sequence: CASSSPEGTGGTEAFF. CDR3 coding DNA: TGTGCCAGCAGTTCGCCGGAGGGTACAGGGGGCACTGAAGCTTTCTTT.